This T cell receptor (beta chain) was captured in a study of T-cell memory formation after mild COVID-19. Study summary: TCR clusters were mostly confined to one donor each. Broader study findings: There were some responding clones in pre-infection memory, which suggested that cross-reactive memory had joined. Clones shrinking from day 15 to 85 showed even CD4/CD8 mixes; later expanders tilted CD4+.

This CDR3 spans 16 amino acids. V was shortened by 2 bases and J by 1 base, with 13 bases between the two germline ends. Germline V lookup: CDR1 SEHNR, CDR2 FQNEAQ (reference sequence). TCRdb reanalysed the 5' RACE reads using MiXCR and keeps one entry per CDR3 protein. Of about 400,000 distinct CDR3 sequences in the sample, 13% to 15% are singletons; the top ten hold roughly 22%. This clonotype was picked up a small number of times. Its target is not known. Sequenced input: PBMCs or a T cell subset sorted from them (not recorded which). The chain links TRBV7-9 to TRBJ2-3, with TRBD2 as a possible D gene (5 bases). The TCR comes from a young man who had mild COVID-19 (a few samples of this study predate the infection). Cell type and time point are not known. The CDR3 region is CASSLLALVGTDTQYF. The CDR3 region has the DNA TGTGCCAGCAGCTTATTGGCACTAGTTGGCACAGATACGCAGTATTTT.